Sequencing of this T cell receptor (beta chain) was carried out in a study of blood T cell repertoires in COVID-19. Data came from immunoSEQ multiplex PCR; TCRdb stores just in-frame clones and leaves some out. Among a few hundred thousand clones listed, 80% to 90% were seen once. Trimming stripped 3 bases from V and 6 bases from J, with 12 bases between. The CDR3 is 14 residues long. Germline loops: CDR1 SNHLY, CDR2 FYNNEI. This TCR derives from a woman in her forties or fifties with acute or convalescent COVID-19. Sequenced input: peripheral blood. The chain joins TRBV2 to TRBJ1-5; TRBD1 is a possible D gene (6 bases). The CDR3 reads CASSDGGAIQPQHF. CDR3 in DNA: TGTGCCAGCAGTGATGGGGGCGCGATTCAGCCCCAGCATTTT.